This T cell receptor (beta chain) appears in the sequencing data of a study of CD8+ T cells in alopecia areata (dated by TCRdb to about 2018). Notes on the research overall: Treated patients were enrolled in an open-label pilot trial of oral tofacitinib at 5 to 10 mg twice daily for moderate-to-severe alopecia areata. Tofacitinib was given for 6 to 18 months, followed by 6 months of follow-up off drug to assess delayed response and recurrence. Disease severity in treated patients was measured with the SALT score, which quantifies the percentage of affected scalp surface area. In both human patients and the C3H/HeJ mouse model, the study applied high-throughput TCRbeta sequencing to look at T cell clonal expansion in alopecia areata. Human TCRbeta sequencing covered scalp tissue and sorted CD4+ and CD8+ peripheral blood T cells from patchy and totalis/universalis alopecia areata patients and healthy controls. Patients on tofacitinib were biopsied at baseline and after 4 and 24 weeks of treatment, and several of the patients also had a later scalp biopsy. Clonality in the scalp was compared among normal scalp (n=4), patchy alopecia areata scalp (n=8), and alopecia totalis/universalis scalp (n=8). RNA was extracted with the PAXgene miRNA kit for fixed scalp, the miRNeasy kit for PBMCs, and the RNeasy kit for mouse skin. Amplification of TCRbeta CDR3 regions was done by immunoSEQ multiplex PCR using 35 Vbeta forward primers and 13 Jbeta reverse primers.

Summary of the overall study and its limitations: Unlike mouse skin, which is dominated by gammadelta T cells, normal human skin has resident alphabeta T cells that are also sequenced, and this complicates analysis of the scalp TCR repertoire. Because the treated cohort was small and had only one nonresponder, larger studies are needed to examine links between baseline CD8+ expansion and response. Shared TCR sequences between patients were less evident than in mice, which may be partly attributable to HLA diversity in the patient population. Lesional scalp, especially in alopecia totalis/universalis, showed higher clonality and more expanded CD8+ clones than normal scalp, suggesting antigenic drive. During tofacitinib treatment, many expanded lesional clones stuck around in both scalp and blood, and this persistence may partly explain why relapse happens after treatment is stopped. Tofacitinib significantly decreased scalp clonality and the number of expanded CD8+ clones among the top 100 scalp clones.

Remarks on this clone: No cognate antigen has been identified for it. Base qualities are missing; no much larger clone stands one base away.

Reading the label with the study, this specimen's time point is: 20 to 30 weeks on oral tofacitinib. Per the publication, the treatment or condition label means: oral pan-JAK inhibitor, 5-10 mg twice daily. From alopecia areata patients, peripheral blood was collected along with lesional scalp punch biopsies. PBMCs were separated by density centrifugation and stained for CD3, CD4 and CD8, after which CD4+ and CD8+ T cells were sorted on a FACSAria. The CDR3 starts with the cysteine, ends with the phenylalanine, and has 15 residues. CDR3 DNA is the only sequence kept; it has 45 bases, read in frame from the first base. The germline V gene encodes CDR1 SQVTM and CDR2 ANQGSEA. Germline trimming amounts to 6 bases on V and 7 bases on J, with 12 as the count of junction bases outside the gene matches. To prepare the library, the immunoSEQ multiplex PCR assay was applied. RNA was extracted from all samples and reverse transcribed into cDNA, which served as template for TCR sequencing. First-strand cDNA was synthesized using SuperScript III with a 2:1 mix of oligo-dT and random hexamers. A synthetic immune receptor repertoire was used to gauge amplification bias, and whatever bias remained was removed computationally. Per the original workflow: Raw reads were preprocessed to remove errors, and CDR3 was defined according to IMGT conventions as the region from the conserved cysteine to phenylalanine. Clonality was calculated as 1 minus Shannon entropy normalized by log2 of the number of productive unique TCRs. CD4 or CD8 identity of scalp clones was inferred by cross-referencing scalp TCRbeta sequences with sorted blood CD4 and CD8 repertoires. TCRdb took over this immuneACCESS table, retaining in-frame rearrangements with V and J assigned. Such tables are incomplete; in checked studies, under half of the missing clones stem from an unresolved V gene, and the remainder is unexplained. That table supplies the V and J calls and clone size; D and trimming were determined from the DNA. A total of over 150,000 clones appear in this sample, about 62% of them only once. The top ten constitute 5.5% of the sample.

This specimen consisted of CD4+ T cells sorted from blood, obtained at week 24, from a patient treated with tofacitinib. The clonotype originates from a human donor with alopecia areata. The rearranged segments are TRBV29-1 and TRBJ2-5, and 12 junctional nucleotides match TRBD2. Here is the DNA: TGCAGCGTCAGAGTGACTAGCGGGGGCCACGGGACCCAGTACTTC. Translated, this is CSVRVTSGGHGTQYF.